This T cell receptor (beta chain) comes out of a study of T cells in Graves' hyperthyroidism and ophthalmopathy. Used for diagnoses were clinical symptoms, serum thyroxine and TRAb, thyroid ultrasound and orbital computed tomography. From RNA transcripts, TCR beta CDR3 regions were amplified. The primer set for the first-round RT-PCR of the TCR CDR3 was HTBI. TCRdb reanalysed the multiplex PCR reads using MiXCR and keeps one entry per CDR3 protein. Among 640,000 or so distinct CDR3 sequences listed, roughly 15% were seen once. The V gene's germline CDR1 is KGHSH and CDR2 LQKENI. This CDR3 has 15 residues. The V segment lost 4 bases and the J segment 2 bases; nucleotides outside the gene matches: 7.

The receptor's source is a woman in her thirties or forties with Graves' ophthalmopathy. Sequencing was carried out using blood. The chain couples TRBV18 to TRBJ1-1, with 7 nucleotides matching TRBD1. The CDR3 bases are TGTGCCAGCTCACTGCAGGGGGAGGGTAACACTGAAGCTTTCTTT. As protein: CASSLQGEGNTEAFF.